These 9 T cell receptor beta chains were sequenced from one sample in a study of blood T cells in healthy people across ages. Together with a sample-barcoded 5' primer, a J-beta primer mix was included in a second PCR lasting about 6 to 11 cycles. TCRdb re-called the 5' RACE reads with MiXCR, one entry per CDR3 protein. The table has about 1,400,000 distinct CDR3 sequences, about 43% seen once. The sequenced sample consisted of blood. The receptors shown here come from a woman aged 18 to 35 in good health.

The chain has TRBV12-3 or TRBV12-4 and TRBJ2-2; D is undetermined. The CDR3 spans 13 residues. With 5 bases removed from V and 2 bases from J, the gap between germline ends came to 6 bases. The CDR3 DNA follows: TGTGCCAGCAGTCCGAGAAACACCGGGGAGCTGTTTTTT. As protein: CASSPRNTGELFF.

Note on this clonotype: An end of the junction differs from the germline gene, which may be a read error. The chain combines TRBV5-1 with TRBJ2-4, with 9 bases lining up with TRBD2. The DNA end is more similar to TRBJ2-7, so the J call may be wrong. Per the germline V gene, CDR1 is SGHRS and CDR2 is YFSETQ. The CDR3 extends over 15 amino acids. The CDR3 DNA sequence: TGCGCCAGCAGCCCCGGACTAGCGTCTTCCTGCGAGCAGTACTTC. It translates to CASSPGLASSCEQYF.

This chain joins TRBV6-6 and TRBJ2-7, with D perhaps matching TRBD1 (5 bases). This CDR3 is built from 15 residues. Looked up from germline, CDR1 is MNHNY and CDR2 is SVGAGI (reference sequence). Trimming cost V 2 bases and J 4 bases, with 15 bases left between them. The CDR3 reads CASSYAIGERYEQYF. In nucleotides, the CDR3 is TGTGCCAGCAGTTACGCGATAGGGGAACGGTACGAGCAGTACTTC.

This clonotype appeared a few times. The CDR3 reads CASGTGVATDTQYF. CDR3 coding DNA: TGTGCCAGCGGGACAGGGGTCGCCACAGATACGCAGTATTTT. The chain is built from TRBV9 and TRBJ2-3; TRBD1 matches 10 bases. The CDR3 length is 14 residues. V shed 7 bases, J shed 2 bases, and the junction held 4 bases outside the gene matches. CDR1 is SGDLS, CDR2 YYNGEE, per germline.

The DNA of the CDR3 is TGTGCCAGCAGTGAAGCGCAGGTATTCTGGCAGATTCAAGAGACCCAGTACTTC. Translation: CASSEAQVFWQIQETQYF. The rearrangement joins TRBV6-1 to TRBJ2-5; the D is unclear. Trimming left V 0 bases short and J 2 bases short, with 19 bases between. The CDR3 consists of 18 residues. Germline V CDR1 and CDR2: MNHNS, SASEGT.

This clonotype was counted a few times. The chain is built from TRBV29-1 and TRBJ1-4; D may be TRBD1 (6 bases). V lost 4 bases, J lost 7 bases, and 16 bases lay in between. CDR1 is SQVTM, CDR2 ANQGSEA, per germline. The CDR3 consists of 14 residues. The CDR3: CSVGGSGEGEKLFF. The CDR3 bases are TGCAGCGTTGGAGGGTCAGGGGAGGGTGAAAAACTGTTTTTT.

The chain carries TRBV12-3 or TRBV12-4 and TRBJ1-6, with TRBD1 matching over 8 bases. V was pared by 6 bases and J by 7 bases, with 5 bases of the junction left unmatched. The CDR3 consists of 14 residues. CDR3 in DNA: TGTGCCAGCAGGTGGACAGGGAACAATTCACCCCTCCACTTT. Its protein is CASRWTGNNSPLHF.

V usage is TRBV5-6 and J usage is TRBJ2-7; 8 bases map to TRBD2. V lost 5 bases, J lost 7 bases, and 20 bases stayed unmatched. Germline assignment: CDR1 SGHDT and CDR2 YYEEEE. The CDR3 covers 17 residues. The CDR3 region is CASRSVGPGGIEGEQYF. CDR3 sequence (DNA): TGTGCCAGCAGATCTGTAGGCCCGGGGGGGATTGAGGGGGAGCAGTACTTC.

Worth noting for this clonotype: One end of the junction fails to match germline, which may point to a read error. The chain carries TRBV3-1 and TRBJ2-1; 7 nucleotides match TRBD1. Per the germline V gene, CDR1 is LGHDT and CDR2 is YNNKEL (reference sequence). The CDR3 is 16 residues long. CDR3 in amino acids: CASSPLPGTVNNERFF. DNA for the CDR3: TGTGCCAGCAGCCCCCTTCCCGGGACAGTTAACAATGAGCGGTTCTTC.